These 2 T cell receptor beta chains originate from one sample sequenced in a study of blood T cell repertoires in COVID-19. Repertoires were generated with immunoSEQ multiplex PCR, while TCRdb's copy carries only in-frame clones and drops some. This table has about 73,000 clones, 82% appearing once. Input material: peripheral blood. Every receptor here comes from a woman in her sixties or seventies with acute or convalescent COVID-19.

The chain joins TRBV5-1 to TRBJ2-3, with a weak D call TRBD1 (6 bases). Germline CDR1 reads SGHRS; CDR2 reads YFSETQ. Trimming removed 3 bases at V and 1 base at J, with 18 bases between. This CDR3 is 17 amino acids long. CDR3 region: CASSSGGQIGGTDTQYF. CDR3 sequence (DNA): TGCGCCAGCAGCTCCGGAGGACAGATTGGGGGCACAGATACGCAGTATTTT.

This clone showed up just a few times. The chain joins TRBV5-1 to TRBJ2-5; 14 positions agree with TRBD2. The germline gives CDR1 SGHRS, CDR2 YFSETQ. The CDR3 totals 15 residues. The trim removed 7 bases at V and 5 bases at J, leaving 7 bases unmatched. CDR3 residues: CASGGTSGSYETQYF. The CDR3 nucleotides read TGCGCCAGCGGCGGGACTAGCGGGAGTTATGAGACCCAGTACTTC.